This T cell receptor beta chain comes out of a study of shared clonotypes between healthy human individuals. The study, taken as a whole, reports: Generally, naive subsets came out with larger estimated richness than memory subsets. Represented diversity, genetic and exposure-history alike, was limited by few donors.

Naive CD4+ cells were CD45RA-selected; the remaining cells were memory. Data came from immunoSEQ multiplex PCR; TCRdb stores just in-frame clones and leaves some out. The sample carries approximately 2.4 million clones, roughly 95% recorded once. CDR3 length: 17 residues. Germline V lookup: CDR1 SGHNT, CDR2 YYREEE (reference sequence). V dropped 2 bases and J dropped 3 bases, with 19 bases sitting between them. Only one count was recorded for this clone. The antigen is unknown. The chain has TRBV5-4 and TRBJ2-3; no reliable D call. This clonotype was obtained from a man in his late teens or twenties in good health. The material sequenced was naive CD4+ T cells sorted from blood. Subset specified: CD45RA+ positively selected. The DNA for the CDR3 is TGTGCCAGCAGCTTAGGTGGTCACGCGGTCAGGACAGATACGCAGTATTTT. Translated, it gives CASSLGGHAVRTDTQYF.